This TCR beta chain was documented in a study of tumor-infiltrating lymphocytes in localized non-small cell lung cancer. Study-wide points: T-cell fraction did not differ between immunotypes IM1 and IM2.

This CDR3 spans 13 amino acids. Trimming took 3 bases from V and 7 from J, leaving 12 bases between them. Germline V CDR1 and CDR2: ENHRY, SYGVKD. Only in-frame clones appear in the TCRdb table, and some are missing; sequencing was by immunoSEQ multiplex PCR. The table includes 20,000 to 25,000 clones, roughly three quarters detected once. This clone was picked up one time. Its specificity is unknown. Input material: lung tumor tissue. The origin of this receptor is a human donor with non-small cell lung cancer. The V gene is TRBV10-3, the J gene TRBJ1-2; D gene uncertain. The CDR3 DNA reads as TGTGCCATCAGTGATGGGGTAATGGGTGGCTACACCTTC. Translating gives CAISDGVMGGYTF.